These 32 T cell receptor beta chains came from one sample sequenced in a study of blood T cell repertoires in COVID-19. Some clones are missing from TCRdb's copy, which holds only in-frame ones; the method was immunoSEQ multiplex PCR. This table holds fewer than 70,000 clones, nearly 90% found once. Sample: peripheral blood. These receptors originate from a man aged 50-60 years with active COVID-19.

The CDR3 sequence is CASSFSGGTDTQYF. CDR3 nucleotide sequence: TGTGCCAGCAGCTTTAGCGGGGGCACAGATACGCAGTATTTT. The V call is TRBV7-3, the J call TRBJ2-3; TRBD2 agrees at 8 bases. This CDR3 contains 14 residues. Unmatched junction bases numbered 0, after V lost 3 bases and J lost 1 base. Germline CDR1 SGHTA, CDR2 FQGTGA.

The J gene is TRBJ1-4, the V gene TRBV5-5, with TRBD1 matching 9 bases. The CDR3 consists of 17 residues. Trimming at V came to 4 bases and at J to 1 base, leaving 8 bases not matched to a gene. Germline assignment: CDR1 SGHKS and CDR2 YYEKEE (reference sequence). The CDR3 sequence is CASSPVPGQGTNEKLFF. DNA of the CDR3: TGTGCCAGCAGCCCCGTCCCGGGACAGGGAACTAATGAAAAACTGTTTTTT.

This clone was counted a single time. The genes are TRBV7-2 and TRBJ2-1; D is undetermined. The ends were cut back, 2 bases at V and 8 bases at J, with 4 bases in the middle. Germline V lookup: CDR1 SGHTA, CDR2 FQGNSA. The CDR3 is 11 amino acids. The CDR3: CASSLIYEQFF. In nucleotides, the CDR3 is TGTGCCAGCAGCTTAATATATGAGCAGTTCTTC.

This sequence joins TRBV12-3 or TRBV12-4 and TRBJ2-3; a weak D match, TRBD1 (7 bases). V was trimmed by 8 bases and J by 8 bases, leaving 17 bases between them. This CDR3 spans 13 amino acids. CDR3 nucleotides: TGTGCCAGCGGATCAGGGGGGAGAGGTACGCAGTATTTT. It specifies CASGSGGRGTQYF.

This clone was seen once. V is TRBV5-1 and J is TRBJ1-3, with TRBD1 matching over 8 bases. The germline V gene has CDR1 SGHRS and CDR2 YFSETQ. The CDR3 length is 17 residues. The ends lost 4 bases at V and 0 bases at J; junction bases unmatched: 9. In DNA, the CDR3 is TGCGCCAGCAGCGCGTCGATCGGGACAGGCTCTGGAAACACCATATATTTT. It translates to CASSASIGTGSGNTIYF.

The gene calls are TRBV7-9 and TRBJ2-5; D is ambiguous. CDR3 length equals 14 residues. Between the trimmed V and J ends, which lost 1 base and 4 bases, there was a span of 10 bases. Germline assignment: CDR1 SEHNR and CDR2 FQNEAQ (reference sequence). Here the CDR3 DNA reads TGTGCCAGCAGCTTAGTTTTGGCGGCAGAGACCCAGTACTTC. It specifies CASSLVLAAETQYF.

This chain links TRBV30 with TRBJ2-2; tentatively, D is TRBD2 (6 bases). V was clipped by 2 bases and J by 5 bases, with 15 bases between them. Germline V CDR1 and CDR2: GTSNPN, SVGIG (reference sequence). This CDR3 has 15 amino acids. CDR3 nucleotides: TGTGCCTGGAGTTTGCCGGGGAGGTTGACCGGGGAGCTGTTTTTT. Translating gives CAWSLPGRLTGELFF.

J is TRBJ2-3 and V is TRBV7-2; 8 bases map to TRBD2. The germline V gene encodes CDR1 SGHTA and CDR2 FQGNSA. There are 16 residues in the CDR3. The junction had 10 bases not matched to a gene; V was cut back by 3 bases and J by 5 bases. CDR3 residues: CASSFSGNSGVDTQYF. The DNA of the CDR3 is TGTGCCAGCAGCTTTTCGGGTAATAGCGGGGTAGATACGCAGTATTTT.

For the CDR3, the DNA is TGCGCCAGCAGCTTTTTTGGGGGGGCCACAGATACGCAGTATTTT. Translation gives CASSFFGGATDTQYF. This rearrangement joins TRBV5-1 to TRBJ2-3; TRBD2 might be the D (7 bases). V was clipped by 2 bases and J by 2 bases, with 12 bases between them. From germline, CDR1 is SGHRS and CDR2 YFSETQ. The CDR3 runs 15 residues. The variable domain in full, with the rest retrieved from reference TRBV5-1 and TRBJ2-3, is KAGVTQTPRYLIKTRGQQVTLSCSPISGHRSVSWYQQTPGQGLQFLFEYFSETQRNKGNFPGRFSGRQFSNSRSEMNVSTLELGDSALYLCASSFFGGATDTQYFGPGTRLTVL.

The V call is TRBV3-1 (or the pseudogene TRBV3-2), the J call TRBJ2-2; the match to TRBD2 covers 12 bases. V shed 1 base, J shed 4 bases, and the junction held 13 bases outside the gene matches. The CDR3 consists of 20 residues. Germline V gene data show CDR1 as LGHDT and CDR2 as YNNKEL (reference sequence). Here the CDR3 DNA reads TGTGCCAGCAGCCAAGGGCCCCTAGCGGGGGGGCCCTCGGGCACCGGGGAGCTGTTTTTT. Amino acids: CASSQGPLAGGPSGTGELFF.

The gene calls are TRBV10-3 and TRBJ2-2; perhaps TRBD1 as D (5 bases). This CDR3 spans 15 amino acids. V lost 0 bases to trimming and J lost 2 bases, with 7 bases between them. Germline V gene sequence: CDR1 ENHRY, CDR2 SYGVKD. CDR3 sequence reads: CAISESQGNTGELFF. The CDR3 region has the DNA TGTGCCATCAGTGAGTCTCAGGGAAACACCGGGGAGCTGTTTTTT.

This chain links TRBV2 with TRBJ2-3, with TRBD2 matching over 10 bases. This CDR3 is 20 amino acids long. J gave up 0 bases and V 4 bases, and 16 bases lay outside the gene matches. Germline CDR1 and CDR2: SNHLY and FYNNEI. CDR3 DNA sequence: TGTGCCAGCAGTGTGTGGGTAGCGGGGGGCGTACCCACTAGCACAGATACGCAGTATTTT. Residues: CASSVWVAGGVPTSTDTQYF.

The chain's CDR3 is CASSMRSSGAQHF. As DNA, the CDR3 is TGTGCCAGTAGTATGAGGTCTTCGGGAGCCCAGCATTTT. The gene calls are TRBV19 and TRBJ1-5; no firm D call. Trimming removed 3 bases at V and 11 bases at J, with 14 bases between. The length of the CDR3 is 13 residues. The germline V gene encodes CDR1 LNHDA and CDR2 SQIVND (reference sequence). Complete variable domain (other parts from reference TRBV19 and TRBJ1-5): DGGITQSPKYLFRKEGQNVTLSCEQNLNHDAMYWYRQDPGQGLRLIYYSQIVNDFQKGDIAEGYSVSREKKESFPLTVTSAQKNPTAFYLCASSMRSSGAQHFGDGTRLSIL.

The genes are TRBV27 and TRBJ1-1; 7 bases map to TRBD1. The CDR3 is made up of 13 amino acids. The V gene's germline CDR1 is MNHEY and CDR2 SMNVEV (reference sequence). V shed 5 bases and J 1 base; nucleotides not matched to a gene: 1. CDR3 residues: CASSQGENTEAFF. DNA for the CDR3: TGTGCCAGCAGTCAGGGGGAGAACACTGAAGCTTTCTTT.

This chain joins TRBV10-3 and TRBJ1-5; 10 bases map to TRBD1. The V segment lost 0 bases and the J segment 4 bases; nucleotides outside the gene matches: 0. Per the germline V gene, CDR1 is ENHRY and CDR2 is SYGVKD. The CDR3 is 15 residues long. The CDR3 spells CAISESGQGNQPQHF. The CDR3 bases are TGTGCCATCAGTGAGTCGGGACAGGGGAATCAGCCCCAGCATTTT.

The rearrangement joins TRBV5-4 to TRBJ2-6, with 9 bases aligning to TRBD1. Germline CDR1 and CDR2: SGHNT and YYREEE (reference sequence). Trimming took 4 bases from V and 0 from J; bases not matched to a gene: 8. The CDR3 loop spans 18 amino acids. The CDR3 loop reads CASSPGTGTYSGANVLTF. The CDR3 bases are TGTGCCAGCAGCCCCGGGACAGGGACGTACTCTGGGGCCAACGTCCTGACTTTC.

The V gene is TRBV7-8, the J gene TRBJ2-7, with 8 positions matching TRBD2. V gave up 4 bases and J gave up 3 bases; unmatched junction bases: 17. CDR3 length: 18 residues. The germline V gene encodes CDR1 SGHVS and CDR2 FQNEAQ. CDR3 sequence (DNA): TGTGCCAGCAGCTCCCTCTCGGGGGGGAGGAAAGTCGGCTACGAGCAGTACTTC. Its protein product is CASSSLSGGRKVGYEQYF.

CDR3 amino acids: CASSLGGGTEAFF. The DNA of the CDR3 is TGTGCCAGCAGCTTGGGGGGAGGGACTGAAGCTTTCTTT. V and J are TRBV7-9 and TRBJ1-1, with D maybe TRBD1 (5 bases). This CDR3 is 13 amino acids long. Germline V gene sequence: CDR1 SEHNR, CDR2 FQNEAQ (reference sequence). V was pared by 3 bases and J by 5 bases, with 10 bases between.

The chain joins TRBV7-9 to TRBJ1-1, with TRBD1 identical over 7 bases. This CDR3 has 16 residues. Germline V gives CDR1 SEHNR, CDR2 FQNEAQ (reference sequence). Germline trimming cut 5 bases from V and 1 base from J; bases unmatched to any gene: 10. The CDR3 region is CASSPTGISWNTEAFF. The CDR3, as DNA: TGTGCCAGCAGCCCGACAGGGATTTCGTGGAACACTGAAGCTTTCTTT. Based on the CDR3 plus reference TRBV7-9 and TRBJ1-1, the full variable domain is DTGVSQNPRHKITKRGQNVTFRCDPISEHNRLYWYRQTLGQGPEFLTYFQNEAQLEKSRLLSDRFSAERPKGSFSTLEIQRTEQGDSAMYLCASSPTGISWNTEAFFGQGTRLTVV.

The J gene is TRBJ1-4, the V gene TRBV7-9; D not certain. CDR1 is SEHNR and CDR2 is FQNEAQ in the germline V gene (reference sequence). V dropped 8 bases and J dropped 7 bases, with 20 bases sitting between them. CDR3 length: 15 amino acids. The CDR3 region is CASALSRLGGEKLFF. CDR3 DNA sequence: TGTGCCAGCGCTCTCTCTCGGCTAGGAGGTGAAAAACTGTTTTTT.

The chain links TRBV13 to TRBJ2-5, with D possibly TRBD2 on 5 matching bases. Trimming pared 2 bases from V and 3 bases from J, leaving 16 bases between. CDR3 size: 16 residues. CDR1 is PRHDT, CDR2 FYEKMQ, per germline (reference sequence). The CDR3 sequence: CASSLYSGGQKETQYF. In DNA, the CDR3 is TGTGCCAGCAGCTTATACAGTGGAGGCCAGAAAGAGACCCAGTACTTC.

This rearrangement joins TRBV19 to TRBJ2-7; D uncertain. Trimming removed 4 bases at V and 1 base at J, with 8 bases between. The length of the CDR3 is 13 residues. CDR1 is LNHDA and CDR2 is SQIVND in the germline V gene (reference sequence). CDR3 sequence (DNA): TGTGCCAGTAGTACGACTCCTTCCTACGAGCAGTACTTC. Translating it yields CASSTTPSYEQYF. Full variable domain (missing parts from reference TRBV19 and TRBJ2-7): DGGITQSPKYLFRKEGQNVTLSCEQNLNHDAMYWYRQDPGQGLRLIYYSQIVNDFQKGDIAEGYSVSREKKESFPLTVTSAQKNPTAFYLCASSTTPSYEQYFGPGTRLTVT.

This sequence joins TRBV4-3 and TRBJ2-7, with D tentatively TRBD1 (5 bases). V was clipped by 0 bases and J by 0 bases, with 12 bases between them. This CDR3 has 16 residues. CDR1 and CDR2 from the germline V gene are LGHNA and YSLEER. The CDR3 loop is CASSQDLQVFSYEQYF. CDR3 DNA sequence: TGCGCCAGCAGCCAAGATCTACAGGTTTTCTCCTACGAGCAGTACTTC.

V and J are TRBV6-5 and TRBJ2-7, with D maybe TRBD2 (5 bases). Germline V CDR1 and CDR2: MNHEY, SVGAGI. The CDR3 is made up of 13 amino acids. V lost 6 bases to trimming and J lost 5 bases, with 14 bases between them. The CDR3, as DNA: TGTGCCAGCAGGGGAACCGGGAACCACGAGCAGTACTTC. Its translation: CASRGTGNHEQYF.

J is TRBJ2-2 and V is TRBV12-5; D is perhaps TRBD2 (5 bases). The germline V and J ends were trimmed by 2 bases and 5 bases, with 9 bases remaining between them. CDR1 is LGHNT and CDR2 is FRNRAP in the germline V gene. The CDR3 has 14 residues. For the CDR3, the DNA is TGTGCTAGTGGTTTGTTTACTAGGACCGGGGAGCTGTTTTTT. Amino acids: CASGLFTRTGELFF.

The gene calls are TRBV2 and TRBJ1-5, with a weak D call TRBD1 (5 bases). The germline CDR1 and CDR2 sequences are SNHLY and FYNNEI. The CDR3 is made up of 14 amino acids. Deletions cut 5 bases from V and 11 bases from J, with 19 bases between. Here the CDR3 reads CASSSGLARGAQHF. CDR3 DNA: TGTGCCAGCAGTTCGGGACTCGCTCGAGGGGCCCAGCATTTT.

The chain recombines TRBV5-6 with TRBJ1-5; tentatively, D is TRBD1 (5 bases). This CDR3 is 17 amino acids long. Germline V lookup: CDR1 SGHDT, CDR2 YYEEEE. V dropped 2 bases and J dropped 1 base, with 16 bases sitting between them. The CDR3 sequence is CASSLFSSGGSNQPQHF. The CDR3 DNA follows: TGTGCCAGCAGCTTATTCTCCTCGGGGGGGAGCAATCAGCCCCAGCATTTT.

V and J are TRBV5-6 and TRBJ2-5; 7 bases are a match to TRBD2. J gave up 4 bases and V 4 bases, and 7 bases lay outside the gene matches. This CDR3 contains 14 residues. Per the germline V gene, CDR1 is SGHDT and CDR2 is YYEEEE. DNA for the CDR3: TGTGCCAGCAGCCAGACGGGAGGACCAGAGACCCAGTACTTC. Translating it yields CASSQTGGPETQYF.

The chain links TRBV5-6 to TRBJ2-3, with a possible D match to TRBD1 (5 bases). Looked up from germline, CDR1 is SGHDT and CDR2 is YYEEEE. CDR3 size: 16 residues. V was cut by 0 bases and J by 4 bases, with 15 bases left in between. CDR3 DNA sequence: TGTGCCAGCAGCTTGGATCTGGGGCGAATCGCAGATACGCAGTATTTT. Its protein product is CASSLDLGRIADTQYF.

The V and J genes are TRBV10-3 and TRBJ1-2; a possible D gene is TRBD1 (5 bases). The CDR3 runs 15 residues. The V and J ends lost 5 bases and 4 bases respectively, with 17 bases between them. CDR1 and CDR2 from the germline V gene are ENHRY and SYGVKD. DNA for the CDR3: TGTGCCATCAGTTGGGGCAGTGGGTTTGGCTATGGCTACACCTTC. As protein: CAISWGSGFGYGYTF.

The rearrangement joins TRBV18 to TRBJ1-5; no clear D gene. This CDR3 is built from 15 residues. Germline CDR1 is KGHSH and CDR2 is LQKENI. V shed 2 bases and J shed 3 bases, with 11 bases lying between them. CDR3 nucleotide sequence: TGTGCCAGCTCACCAGAGGTTGGTTTCAATCAGCCCCAGCATTTT. Its protein is CASSPEVGFNQPQHF.

The rearrangement uses TRBV10-3 and TRBJ2-2; 11 nucleotides match TRBD1. The germline V gene encodes CDR1 ENHRY and CDR2 SYGVKD. Trimming cost V 4 bases and J 4 bases; bases outside gene matches: 8. The CDR3 is 17 residues long. This CDR3 reads CAISVKSGTGGTGELFF. CDR3 nucleotide sequence: TGTGCCATCAGTGTGAAGTCCGGGACAGGGGGCACCGGGGAGCTGTTTTTT.